The T cell receptor beta chain described here comes from a study of vaccination and CD4 T cells after COVID-19. Study-wide context: Post-vaccine sample collection happened at a median of approximately 70 days after dose two, ranging 14 to 241. After vaccination, a few convalescent patients were sampled at day 14 and at days 161 to 241.

TCRdb re-called the PCR reads with MiXCR, one entry per CDR3 protein. The sample gives approximately 40,000 distinct CDR3 sequences, approximately 40% of which show up once; roughly 5% is in the top ten. Sample time point: late sampling 161 to 241 days after vaccination in a few convalescent patients. This CDR3 is 13 amino acids long. V gave up 7 bases and J gave up 4 bases; unmatched junction bases: 4. The germline V gene encodes CDR1 KGHDR and CDR2 SFDVKD. V is TRBV24-1 and J is TRBJ2-5, with 8 bases that match TRBD1. The TCR originated in a human donor who had recovered from COVID-19. The sample here was CD4+ T cells from blood, taken about 7 months after SARS-CoV-2 vaccination. The DNA for the CDR3 is TGTGCCACCAGACACGACAGGGGAGAGACCCAGTACTTC. Amino acids: CATRHDRGETQYF.